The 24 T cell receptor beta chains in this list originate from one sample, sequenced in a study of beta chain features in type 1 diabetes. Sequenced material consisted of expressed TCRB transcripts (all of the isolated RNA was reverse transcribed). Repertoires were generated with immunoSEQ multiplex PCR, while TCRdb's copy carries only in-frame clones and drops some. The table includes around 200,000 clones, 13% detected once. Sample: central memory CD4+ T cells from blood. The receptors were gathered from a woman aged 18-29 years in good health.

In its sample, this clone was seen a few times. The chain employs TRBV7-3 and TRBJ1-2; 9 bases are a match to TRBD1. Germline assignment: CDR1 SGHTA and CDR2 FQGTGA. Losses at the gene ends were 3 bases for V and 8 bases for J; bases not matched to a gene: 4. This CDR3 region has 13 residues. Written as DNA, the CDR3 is TGTGCCAGCAGCTTTAGGACAGGGGAAGGCTACACCTTC. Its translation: CASSFRTGEGYTF.

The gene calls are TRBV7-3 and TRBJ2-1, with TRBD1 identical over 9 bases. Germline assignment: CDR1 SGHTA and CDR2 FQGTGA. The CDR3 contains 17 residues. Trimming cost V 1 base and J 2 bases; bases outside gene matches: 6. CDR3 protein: CASSLNPGQGTYNEQFF. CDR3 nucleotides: TGTGCCAGCAGCTTAAATCCTGGACAGGGGACCTACAATGAGCAGTTCTTC. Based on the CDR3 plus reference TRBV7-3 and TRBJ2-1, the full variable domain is GAGVSQTPSNKVTEKGKYVELRCDPISGHTALYWYRQSLGQGPEFLIYFQGTGAADDSGLPNDRFFAVRPEGSVSTLKIQRTERGDSAVYLCASSLNPGQGTYNEQFFGPGTRLTVL.

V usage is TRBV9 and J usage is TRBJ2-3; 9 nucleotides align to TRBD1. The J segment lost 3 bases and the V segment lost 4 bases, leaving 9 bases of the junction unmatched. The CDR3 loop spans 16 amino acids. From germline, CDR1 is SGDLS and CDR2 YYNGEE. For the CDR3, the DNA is TGTGCCAGCAGCCCCAGCACAGGGGGCTTGACAGATACGCAGTATTTT. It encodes CASSPSTGGLTDTQYF.

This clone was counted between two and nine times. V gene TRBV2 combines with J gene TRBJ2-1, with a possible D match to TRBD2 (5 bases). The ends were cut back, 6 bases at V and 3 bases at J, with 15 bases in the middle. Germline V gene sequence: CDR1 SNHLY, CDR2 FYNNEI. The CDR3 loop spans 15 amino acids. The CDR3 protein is CASSLTRVGYNEQFF. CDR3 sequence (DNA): TGTGCCAGCAGCCTAACTAGAGTCGGCTACAATGAGCAGTTCTTC.

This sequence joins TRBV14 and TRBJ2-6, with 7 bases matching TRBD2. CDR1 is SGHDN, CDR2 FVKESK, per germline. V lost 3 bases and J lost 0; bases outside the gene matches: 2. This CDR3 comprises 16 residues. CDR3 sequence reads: CASSQGGYSGANVLTF. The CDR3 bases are TGTGCCAGCAGCCAGGGGGGGTACTCTGGGGCCAACGTCCTGACTTTC.

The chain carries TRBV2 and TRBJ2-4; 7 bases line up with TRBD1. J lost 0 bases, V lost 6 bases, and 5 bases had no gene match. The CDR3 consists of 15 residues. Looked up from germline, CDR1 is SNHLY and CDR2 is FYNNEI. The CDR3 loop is CASSRQGLAKNIQYF. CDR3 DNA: TGTGCCAGCAGCCGACAGGGCCTAGCCAAAAACATTCAGTACTTC.

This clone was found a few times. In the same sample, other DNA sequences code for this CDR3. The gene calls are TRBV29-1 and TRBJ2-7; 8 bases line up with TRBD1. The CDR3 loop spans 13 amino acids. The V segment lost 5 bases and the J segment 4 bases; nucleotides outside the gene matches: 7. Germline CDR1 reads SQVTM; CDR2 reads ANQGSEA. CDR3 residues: CSVLRTGLYEQYF. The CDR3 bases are TGCAGCGTTCTTCGGACAGGGTTATACGAGCAGTACTTC.

CDR3 loop: CASSQSRGGVYGYTF. The CDR3 bases are TGTGCCAGCAGCCAATCTCGAGGGGGCGTGTATGGCTACACCTTC. The chain employs TRBV14 and TRBJ1-2; 7 bases line up with TRBD1. The CDR3 has 15 amino acids. Germline loops: CDR1 SGHDN, CDR2 FVKESK. V shed 2 bases and J 5 bases; nucleotides not matched to a gene: 8.

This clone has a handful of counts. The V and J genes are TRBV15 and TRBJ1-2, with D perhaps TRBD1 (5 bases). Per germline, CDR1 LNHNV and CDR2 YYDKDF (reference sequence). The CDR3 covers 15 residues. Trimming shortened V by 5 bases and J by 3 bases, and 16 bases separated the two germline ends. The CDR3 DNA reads TGTGCCACCAGCGATCAATGGCAGGGCGACTATGGCTACACCTTC. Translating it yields CATSDQWQGDYGYTF.

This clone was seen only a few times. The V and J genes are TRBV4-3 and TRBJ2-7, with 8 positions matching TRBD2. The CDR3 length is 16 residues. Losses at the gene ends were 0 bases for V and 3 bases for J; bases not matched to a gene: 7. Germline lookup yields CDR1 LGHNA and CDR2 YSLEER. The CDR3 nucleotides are TGCGCCAGCAGCCAAGATCGGCGAGCGGGAGTCTACGAGCAGTACTTC. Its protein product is CASSQDRRAGVYEQYF.

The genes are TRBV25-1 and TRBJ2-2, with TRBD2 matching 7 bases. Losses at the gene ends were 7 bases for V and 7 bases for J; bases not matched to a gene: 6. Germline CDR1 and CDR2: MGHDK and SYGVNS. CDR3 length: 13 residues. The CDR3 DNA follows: TGTGCCAGCAAAACCGGGACTATCGGGGAGCTGTTTTTT. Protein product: CASKTGTIGELFF.

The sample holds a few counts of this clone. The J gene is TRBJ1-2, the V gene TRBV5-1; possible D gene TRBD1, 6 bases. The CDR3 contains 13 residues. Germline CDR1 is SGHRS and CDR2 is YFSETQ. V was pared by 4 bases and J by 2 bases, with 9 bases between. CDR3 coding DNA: TGCGCCAGCAGCACCGGGACAAACTATGGCTACACCTTC. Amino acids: CASSTGTNYGYTF.

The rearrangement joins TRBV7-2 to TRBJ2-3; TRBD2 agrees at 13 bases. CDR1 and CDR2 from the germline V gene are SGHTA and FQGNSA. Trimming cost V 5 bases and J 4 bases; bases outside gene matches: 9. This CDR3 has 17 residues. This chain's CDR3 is CASSAIYGLAGADTQYF. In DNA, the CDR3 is TGTGCCAGCAGCGCAATATACGGACTAGCGGGAGCAGATACGCAGTATTTT.

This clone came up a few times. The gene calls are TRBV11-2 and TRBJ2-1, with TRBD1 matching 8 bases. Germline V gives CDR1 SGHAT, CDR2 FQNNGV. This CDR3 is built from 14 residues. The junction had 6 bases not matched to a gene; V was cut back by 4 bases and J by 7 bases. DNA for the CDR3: TGTGCCAGCAGCTCGGACAGGGTTAGGAATGAGCAGTTCTTC. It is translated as CASSSDRVRNEQFF.

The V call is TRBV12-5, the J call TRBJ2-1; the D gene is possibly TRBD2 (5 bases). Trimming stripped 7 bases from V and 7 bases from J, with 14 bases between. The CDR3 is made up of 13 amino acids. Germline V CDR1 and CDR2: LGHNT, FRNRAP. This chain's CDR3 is CASARDWGNEQFF. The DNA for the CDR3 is TGTGCTAGTGCCCGGGATTGGGGTAATGAGCAGTTCTTC.

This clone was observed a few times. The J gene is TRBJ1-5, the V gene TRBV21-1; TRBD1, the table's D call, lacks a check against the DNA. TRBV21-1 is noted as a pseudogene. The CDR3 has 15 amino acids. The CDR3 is CASSPRDISNQPQHF. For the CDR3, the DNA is TGTGCCAGCAGCCCCCGGGACATTAGCAATCAGCCCCAGCATTTT.

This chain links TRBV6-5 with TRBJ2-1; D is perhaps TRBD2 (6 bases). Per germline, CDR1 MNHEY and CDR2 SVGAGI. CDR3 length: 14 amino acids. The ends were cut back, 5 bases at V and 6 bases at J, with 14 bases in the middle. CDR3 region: CASSPSGLSNEQFF. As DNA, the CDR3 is TGTGCCAGCAGTCCCTCGGGACTGAGCAATGAGCAGTTCTTC.

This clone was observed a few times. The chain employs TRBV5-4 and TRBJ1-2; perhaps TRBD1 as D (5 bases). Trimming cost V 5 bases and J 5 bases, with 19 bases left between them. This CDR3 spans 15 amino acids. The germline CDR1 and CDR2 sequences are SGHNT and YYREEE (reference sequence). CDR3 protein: CASRPTGDFGYGYTF. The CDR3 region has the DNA TGTGCCAGCAGACCTACGGGGGATTTTGGGTATGGCTACACCTTC. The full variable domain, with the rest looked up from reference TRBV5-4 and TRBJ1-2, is ETGVTQSPTHLIKTRGQQVTLRCSSQSGHNTVSWYQQALGQGPQFIFQYYREEENGRGNFPPRFSGLQFPNYSSELNVNALELDDSALYLCASRPTGDFGYGYTFGSGTRLTVV.

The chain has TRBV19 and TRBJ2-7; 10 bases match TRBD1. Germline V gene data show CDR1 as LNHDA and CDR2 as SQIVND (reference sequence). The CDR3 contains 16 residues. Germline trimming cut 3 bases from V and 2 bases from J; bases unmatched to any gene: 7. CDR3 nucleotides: TGTGCCAGTAGTATGGGGACAGGGGTCACCCCCTACGAGCAGTACTTC. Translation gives CASSMGTGVTPYEQYF.

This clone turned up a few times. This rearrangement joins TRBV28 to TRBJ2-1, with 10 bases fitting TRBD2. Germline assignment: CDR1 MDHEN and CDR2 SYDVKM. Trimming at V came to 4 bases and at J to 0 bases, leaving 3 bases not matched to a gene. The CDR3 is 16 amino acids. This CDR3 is CASSSSGGSSYNEQFF. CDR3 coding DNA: TGTGCCAGCAGTTCTAGCGGGGGCAGCTCCTACAATGAGCAGTTCTTC.

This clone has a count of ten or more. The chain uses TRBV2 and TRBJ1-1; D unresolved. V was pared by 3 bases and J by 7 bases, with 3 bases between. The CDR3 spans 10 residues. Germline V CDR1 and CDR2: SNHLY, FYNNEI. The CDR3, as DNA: TGTGCCAGCAGTGACAGTGAAGCTTTCTTT. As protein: CASSDSEAFF.

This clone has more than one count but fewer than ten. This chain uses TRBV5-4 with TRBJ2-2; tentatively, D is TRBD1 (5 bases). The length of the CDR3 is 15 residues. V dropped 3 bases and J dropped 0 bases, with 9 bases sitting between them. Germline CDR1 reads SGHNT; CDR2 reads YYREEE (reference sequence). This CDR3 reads CASSWGLANTGELFF. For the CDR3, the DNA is TGTGCCAGCAGCTGGGGCTTAGCGAACACCGGGGAGCTGTTTTTT. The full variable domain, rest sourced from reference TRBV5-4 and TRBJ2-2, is ETGVTQSPTHLIKTRGQQVTLRCSSQSGHNTVSWYQQALGQGPQFIFQYYREEENGRGNFPPRFSGLQFPNYSSELNVNALELDDSALYLCASSWGLANTGELFFGEGSRLTVL.

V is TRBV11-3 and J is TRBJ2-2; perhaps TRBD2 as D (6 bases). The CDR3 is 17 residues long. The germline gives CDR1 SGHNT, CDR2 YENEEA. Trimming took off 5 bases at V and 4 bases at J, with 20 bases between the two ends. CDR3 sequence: CASSPLGGGKGTGELFF. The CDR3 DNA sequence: TGTGCCAGCAGCCCACTGGGCGGCGGGAAGGGCACCGGGGAGCTGTTTTTT.

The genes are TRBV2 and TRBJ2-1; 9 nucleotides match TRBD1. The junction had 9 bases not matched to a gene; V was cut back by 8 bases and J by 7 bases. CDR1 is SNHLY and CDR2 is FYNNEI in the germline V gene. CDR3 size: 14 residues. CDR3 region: CASGGQGGWNEQFF. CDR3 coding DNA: TGTGCCAGCGGGGGACAGGGTGGCTGGAATGAGCAGTTCTTC.